Listed here are 27 T cell receptor beta chains from one sample, sequenced in a study of response to subunit inactivated influenza vaccine. TCRdb reprocessed the RT-PCR reads with MiXCR, giving one entry per CDR3 protein. The data show hundreds of thousands of distinct CDR3 sequences, with approximately 9.9% seen just once and 9.5% to 15% held by the top ten. Sequences were derived from PBMCs from blood, sampled about 6 weeks after vaccination. These receptors originate from a man aged 50-59 years who received an inactivated influenza vaccine.

The J gene is TRBJ2-1, the V gene TRBV10-2, with 12 bases fitting TRBD2. Germline assignment: CDR1 WSHSY and CDR2 SAAADI. V lost 7 bases and J lost 0; bases outside the gene matches: 7. The length of the CDR3 is 17 residues. The CDR3 protein is CASNLAGGLSSYNEQFF. CDR3 in DNA: TGCGCCAGCAATCTAGCGGGAGGGCTGAGCTCCTACAATGAGCAGTTCTTC.

In this sample, this clonotype turned up a few times. The chain joins TRBV20-1 to TRBJ2-4; tentative D call: TRBD1 (5 bases). V shed 0 bases and J shed 0 bases, with 9 bases lying between them. Germline values: CDR1 DFQATT, CDR2 SNEGSKA (reference sequence). The CDR3 is 15 residues long. CDR3 sequence reads: CSARERQLAKNIQYF. The CDR3 DNA reads TGCAGTGCTAGAGAACGACAGCTAGCCAAAAACATTCAGTACTTC.

This clonotype came up a few times. V usage is TRBV7-9 and J usage is TRBJ2-2; D unresolved. The CDR3 extends over 14 amino acids. Trimming cost V 5 bases and J 2 bases, with 9 bases left between them. Germline-derived CDR1 and CDR2 are SEHNR and FQNEAQ (reference sequence). The CDR3: CASSRVRNTGELFF. The CDR3 coding sequence is TGTGCCAGCAGCCGTGTAAGAAACACCGGGGAGCTGTTTTTT.

This clonotype turned up a few times. The chain recombines TRBV5-1 with TRBJ2-7; a possible D gene is TRBD2 (5 bases). This CDR3 contains 15 residues. Germline assignment: CDR1 SGHRS and CDR2 YFSETQ. Deletions cut 0 bases from V and 6 bases from J, with 16 bases between. The DNA for the CDR3 is TGCGCCAGCAGCTTGGCCTTACTAGACTCACGCGAGCAGTACTTC. This translates into CASSLALLDSREQYF.

This clonotype was found a few times. V is TRBV20-1 and J is TRBJ1-2; 7 bases align to TRBD1. Germline V gene lookup returns CDR1 DFQATT and CDR2 SNEGSKA (reference sequence). Germline trimming cut 4 bases from V and 2 bases from J; bases unmatched to any gene: 7. This CDR3 spans 14 amino acids. For the CDR3, the DNA is TGCAGTGCTAACCAGGGGGGGGTGAACTATGGCTACACCTTC. This translates into CSANQGGVNYGYTF.

This clonotype appeared many times. The chain recombines TRBV10-3 with TRBJ2-1; weak D call: TRBD2 (6 bases). Germline V gene sequence: CDR1 ENHRY, CDR2 SYGVKD. CDR3 length: 16 residues. Trimming left V 6 bases short and J 5 bases short, with 20 bases between. CDR3 coding DNA: TGTGCCATCAGCCAATTCGGAGGGACCAAAAACAATGAGCAGTTCTTC. Its protein is CAISQFGGTKNNEQFF.

The rearrangement joins TRBV3-1 to TRBJ2-7; possibly TRBD1 for D (5 bases). In germline, CDR1 is LGHDT, CDR2 YNNKEL (reference sequence). This CDR3 is built from 14 residues. Trimming shortened V by 1 base and J by 10 bases, and 17 bases separated the two germline ends. In nucleotides, the CDR3 is TGTGCCAGCAGCCAAGGAAGCCTCCAGGGTCTCCAGTACTTC. It yields the protein CASSQGSLQGLQYF.

The J gene is TRBJ2-1, the V gene TRBV5-1, with 11 bases aligning to TRBD2. There are 15 residues in the CDR3. Germline CDR1 is SGHRS and CDR2 is YFSETQ. J was trimmed by 9 bases and V by 0 bases; bases with no gene match: 5. CDR3 coding DNA: TGCGCCAGCAGCTTGGAACTAGCGGGGGCTAGTGAGCAGTTCTTC. Its protein is CASSLELAGASEQFF.

This chain uses TRBV18 with TRBJ2-3; 13 bases map to TRBD2. This CDR3 region has 16 residues. Germline trimming cut 3 bases from V and 9 bases from J; bases unmatched to any gene: 9. CDR1 and CDR2 from the germline V gene are KGHSH and LQKENI. CDR3 coding DNA: TGTGCCAGCTCACCCGGGACTAGCGGGGCCTCTAACACGCAGTATTTT. This translates into CASSPGTSGASNTQYF. The full variable domain, completed using reference TRBV18 and TRBJ2-3, is NAGVMQNPRHLVRRRGQEARLRCSPMKGHSHVYWYRQLPEEGLKFMVYLQKENIIDESGMPKERFSAEFPKEGPSILRIQQVVRGDSAAYFCASSPGTSGASNTQYFGPGTRLTVL.

On this clonotype: A single base separates this from a much larger clone, so it may be a read error. The chain uses TRBV18 and TRBJ2-3; unclear D gene. The CDR3 sequence is 15 residues long. V shed 6 bases and J shed 5 bases, with 18 bases lying between them. Germline CDR1 reads KGHSH; CDR2 reads LQKENI. The CDR3 nucleotides are TGTGCCAGCTCCCGCGAGAGGTCCGGTAAAGATACGCAGTATTTT. Translating it yields CASSRERSGKDTQYF.

This clonotype came up a few times. The genes are TRBV12-3 or TRBV12-4 and TRBJ2-3; 7 bases agree with TRBD2. With V trimmed by 10 bases and J by 10 bases, 8 bases remained unmatched. CDR3 length equals 11 residues. CDR3 nucleotide sequence: TGTGCCACTTCGGTCCGGGGGGCGCAGTATTTT. It yields the protein CATSVRGAQYF.

There are a few counts of this clonotype. The rearrangement joins TRBV10-3 to TRBJ2-5; possibly TRBD1 for D (6 bases). The germline V and J ends were trimmed by 3 bases and 4 bases, with 9 bases remaining between them. The length of the CDR3 is 13 residues. Germline CDR1 is ENHRY and CDR2 is SYGVKD. The CDR3 DNA is TGTGCCATCAGTGAACAGGGACCAGAGACCCAGTACTTC. It encodes CAISEQGPETQYF.

This clonotype was counted many times. The chain joins TRBV5-1 to TRBJ2-2; TRBD1 agrees at 7 bases. V shed 5 bases and J 2 bases; nucleotides not matched to a gene: 6. This CDR3 is 15 amino acids long. The germline gives CDR1 SGHRS, CDR2 YFSETQ. The CDR3 loop reads CASRTGTDNTGELFF. The CDR3 region has the DNA TGCGCCAGCAGGACCGGGACAGATAACACCGGGGAGCTGTTTTTT.

This clonotype appeared a single time. The CDR3 here is CASSPDRVDSPLHF. The DNA for the CDR3 is TGTGCCAGTAGTCCGGACAGGGTTGATTCACCCCTCCACTTT. The rearrangement links TRBV19 to TRBJ1-6; 8 positions match TRBD1. The germline V gene encodes CDR1 LNHDA and CDR2 SQIVND (reference sequence). The junction had 5 bases not matched to a gene; V was cut back by 5 bases and J by 8 bases. This CDR3 is built from 14 residues.

This clonotype showed up just a few times. The chain carries TRBV11-2 and TRBJ2-6; no clear D gene. Between the trimmed V and J ends, which lost 4 bases and 2 bases, there was a span of 9 bases. From germline, CDR1 is SGHAT and CDR2 FQNNGV. CDR3 length equals 15 residues. The DNA for the CDR3 is TGTGCCAGCAGCTACGCCGGTACTGGGGCCAACGTCCTGACTTTC. Its translation is CASSYAGTGANVLTF.

This clonotype was seen repeatedly, ten times or more. The CDR3 DNA follows: TGTGCCAGCAGCCGACGATCACGACAGGGGGCAAGGAATGAGCAGTTCTTC. Residues: CASSRRSRQGARNEQFF. J is TRBJ2-1 and V is TRBV5-6; 10 bases map to TRBD1. Unmatched junction bases numbered 14, after V lost 4 bases and J lost 7 bases. The CDR3 is 17 amino acids. Germline V gene sequence: CDR1 SGHDT, CDR2 YYEEEE.

This clonotype was seen a handful of times. The V call is TRBV24-1, the J call TRBJ2-2; no reliable D call. Germline V gives CDR1 KGHDR, CDR2 SFDVKD. Trimming removed 3 bases from V and 5 bases from J, with 9 bases in between. The CDR3 has 14 amino acids. This CDR3 is CATSDPRRTGELFF. CDR3 nucleotides: TGTGCCACCAGTGATCCTAGACGAACCGGGGAGCTGTTTTTT.

This clonotype was seen more than once but under ten times. This chain uses TRBV29-1 with TRBJ2-1, with TRBD2 matching 15 bases. The junction had 4 bases not matched to a gene; V was cut back by 6 bases and J by 4 bases. Per germline, CDR1 SQVTM and CDR2 ANQGSEA. The CDR3 consists of 15 residues. The CDR3 here is CSVGLAGGRYNEQFF. The CDR3 bases are TGCAGCGTAGGACTAGCGGGAGGGCGGTACAATGAGCAGTTCTTC.

The chain has TRBV7-8 and TRBJ2-2; 9 bases are a match to TRBD1. The germline V gene has CDR1 SGHVS and CDR2 FQNEAQ. V shed 4 bases and J 4 bases; nucleotides not matched to a gene: 10. The CDR3 contains 17 residues. CDR3 nucleotide sequence: TGTGCCAGCAGCTGGCAGCCGGGACAGGGTCTCACCGGGGAGCTGTTTTTT. Protein product: CASSWQPGQGLTGELFF. The full variable domain, rest sourced from reference TRBV7-8 and TRBJ2-2, is GAGVSQSPRYKVAKRGQDVALRCDPISGHVSLFWYQQALGQGPEFLTYFQNEAQLDKSGLPSDRFFAERPEGSVSTLKIQRTQQEDSAVYLCASSWQPGQGLTGELFFGEGSRLTVL.

The chain has TRBV4-2 and TRBJ2-7, with 9 bases matching TRBD2. The trim removed 0 bases at V and 9 bases at J, leaving 9 bases unmatched. This CDR3 is 15 amino acids long. Per germline, CDR1 LGHNA and CDR2 YNFKEQ. The CDR3 protein is CASSQDVLAGTVQYF. The CDR3, as DNA: TGTGCCAGCAGCCAAGATGTGCTAGCGGGGACGGTGCAGTACTTC.

This clonotype was picked up many times. The chain employs TRBV7-2 and TRBJ1-5; D not resolved. V lost 5 bases and J lost 5, with 10 bases in between. The CDR3 covers 13 residues. Looked up from germline, CDR1 is SGHTA and CDR2 is FQGNSA. This CDR3 is CASSLQRHQPQHF. The CDR3 DNA follows: TGTGCCAGCAGCCTACAGAGGCATCAGCCCCAGCATTTT.

This clonotype was detected ten times or more. The chain is built from TRBV7-6 and TRBJ2-2; 11 nucleotides align to TRBD1. The ends lost 5 bases at V and 2 bases at J; junction bases unmatched: 10. CDR1 and CDR2 (germline): SGHVS, FNYEAQ. This CDR3 comprises 18 residues. The CDR3 spells CASSLGTGGELNTGELFF. In nucleotides, the CDR3 is TGTGCCAGCAGCCTCGGGACAGGGGGAGAACTAAACACCGGGGAGCTGTTTTTT.

This chain joins TRBV9 and TRBJ2-7, with a tentative D call TRBD1 (6 bases). Germline V gene data show CDR1 as SGDLS and CDR2 as YYNGEE. The CDR3 is made up of 15 amino acids. V lost 4 bases to trimming and J lost 3 bases, with 17 bases between them. CDR3: CASSPTTGSHYEQYF. The CDR3 bases are TGTGCCAGCAGCCCGACGACAGGTTCCCACTACGAGCAGTACTTC.

In its sample, this clonotype was seen many times. The rearrangement joins TRBV7-9 to TRBJ2-3; D tentatively fits TRBD1 or TRBD2 (6 bases each). V was pared by 10 bases and J by 0 bases, with 23 bases between. The length of the CDR3 is 17 residues. Germline CDR1 and CDR2: SEHNR and FQNEAQ (reference sequence). CDR3 coding DNA: TGTGCCATTAAGGAGGGGCGGCGGCAGGGGAGCACAGATACGCAGTATTTT. This translates into CAIKEGRRQGSTDTQYF.

The chain links TRBV20-1 to TRBJ2-5; tentatively, D is TRBD2 (7 bases). The CDR3 sequence is 13 residues long. Germline V gene lookup returns CDR1 DFQATT and CDR2 SNEGSKA (reference sequence). V was clipped by 6 bases and J by 1 base, with 12 bases between them. CDR3 DNA sequence: TGCAGTGCCAGTGGGGGGGCCCAAGAGACCCAGTACTTC. Its protein is CSASGGAQETQYF.

The V gene is TRBV27, the J gene TRBJ1-1; weak D call: TRBD1 (5 bases). V was shortened by 2 bases and J by 1 base, with 11 bases between the two germline ends. This CDR3 contains 15 residues. Germline values: CDR1 MNHEY, CDR2 SMNVEV (reference sequence). CDR3 loop: CASSLSRAPNTEAFF. CDR3 bases: TGTGCCAGCAGTTTAAGCAGGGCTCCGAACACTGAAGCTTTCTTT.

The chain recombines TRBV7-2 with TRBJ1-2, with 10 bases that match TRBD1. The CDR3 runs to 17 residues. Germline V gives CDR1 SGHTA, CDR2 FQGNSA. With V trimmed by 0 bases and J by 7 bases, 11 bases remained unmatched. CDR3 sequence: CASSLAPERQGAGGYTF. The CDR3 bases are TGTGCCAGCAGCTTAGCGCCGGAGCGACAGGGGGCTGGTGGCTACACCTTC.